Sequencing of this T cell receptor (beta chain) was carried out in a study of T cells expressing NK-cell markers. In the study overall: Sorted CD3+CD56-NKG2C+, CD3+CD56+NKG2C+ and CD3+CD56+NKG2C- T cells supplied the TCR beta repertoires. The authors sequenced eight donors, of whom seven were HCMV-seropositive and one was seronegative. The study's findings and limits: Unclear, still, was the HCMV specificity of the expanded NKG2C+ T cell clones.

Comments on this clonotype: Its specificity is unknown.

Germline assignment: CDR1 DFQATT and CDR2 SNEGSKA (reference sequence). This CDR3 has 15 residues. UMIs accompanied the 5'RACE template switching by which TCR beta cDNA was made. From the 5' RACE reads, TCRdb lists one entry per CDR3 protein and no DNA. The record lists under 600,000 distinct CDR3 sequences, of which the ten most abundant hold over 1.3%. Sequencing input: blood T cells: a sorted CD56 or NKG2C T cell subset, CD4+ or CD8+ T cells, or bulk PBMC T cells (not recorded which). This rearrangement joins TRBV20-1 to TRBJ2-5; TCRdb reports TRBD2, a call that lacks DNA to check it against. The clonotype comes from a woman aged 50 to 60 in good health. Here the CDR3 reads CSASSGLAGAETQYF.